The clone carrying this T cell receptor (beta chain) was seen at least ten times. The data derive from a study of T cells of healthy individuals. Via MiXCR, TCRdb re-called the 5' RACE reads, giving one row per CDR3 protein. The repertoire holds around 80,000 distinct CDR3 sequences, roughly 5.1% seen once, with around 8% in the top ten. This sequence originates from a female donor in good health.

The chain's CDR3 is CASSHNGLAGHEQYF. The CDR3 DNA reads as TGTGCCAGCAGCCACAACGGACTAGCGGGCCACGAGCAGTACTTC. This chain uses TRBV7-2 with TRBJ2-7; the match to TRBD2 covers 11 bases. The germline V gene encodes CDR1 SGHTA and CDR2 FQGNSA. Trimming at V came to 5 bases and at J to 5 bases, leaving 8 bases not matched to a gene. The CDR3 runs 15 residues.